Presented here are 28 T cell receptor beta chains from one specimen sequenced in a study of T cells in Graves' hyperthyroidism and ophthalmopathy. Using RNA transcripts as the source, TCR beta CDR3 regions were amplified. The HTBI primer set served for first-round RT-PCR of the TCR CDR3. TCRdb recomputed calls from the multiplex PCR reads with MiXCR, one row per CDR3 protein. The sample lists under 550,000 distinct CDR3 sequences; just under 20% were seen once. The sample taken for sequencing was blood. The receptors derive from a man between 40 and 49 years old with Graves' ophthalmopathy.

The V and J genes are TRBV5-1 and TRBJ2-7; the D gene is possibly TRBD1 (5 bases). This CDR3 is built from 15 residues. V gave up 2 bases and J gave up 3 bases, with 15 bases separating them. CDR1 and CDR2 from the germline V gene are SGHRS and YFSETQ. In DNA form, the CDR3 reads TGCGCCAGCAGCTTCGATCCGGGCAGGGTCTACGAGCAGTACTTC. As protein: CASSFDPGRVYEQYF.

This clonotype has only a few counts. The chain carries TRBV14 and TRBJ2-1; no definite D call. The CDR3 covers 13 residues. The V end lost 1 base, the J end lost 12 bases, and 13 bases lay between the germline ends. CDR1 SGHDN and CDR2 FVKESK come from the germline V gene. CDR3 sequence: CASSQGLLSGQFF. The CDR3 region has the DNA TGTGCCAGCAGCCAAGGACTCCTCAGTGGGCAGTTCTTC.

The chain employs TRBV7-2 and TRBJ1-2; 7 bases are a match to TRBD1. CDR3 length: 14 amino acids. The trim removed 9 bases at V and 5 bases at J, leaving 12 bases unmatched. Germline assignment: CDR1 SGHTA and CDR2 FQGNSA. The CDR3 loop is CASTLKGARYGYTF. CDR3 bases: TGTGCCAGTACGCTCAAGGGGGCAAGATATGGCTACACCTTC.

This clonotype came up a few times. This chain links TRBV7-2 with TRBJ1-5, with D unclear. The CDR3 consists of 15 residues. Deletions cut 0 bases from V and 3 bases from J, with 9 bases between. CDR1 is SGHTA and CDR2 is FQGNSA in the germline V gene. The CDR3 DNA is TGTGCCAGCAGCTTAGCCGCGGTCTCCAATCAGCCCCAGCATTTT. Amino acid sequence: CASSLAAVSNQPQHF.

The chain couples TRBV5-1 to TRBJ2-7, with a weak D call TRBD2 (6 bases). CDR1 is SGHRS and CDR2 is YFSETQ in the germline V gene. V dropped 4 bases and J dropped 3 bases, with 14 bases sitting between them. The CDR3 consists of 14 residues. The CDR3: CASSTSGLNYEQYF. CDR3 in DNA: TGCGCCAGCAGCACGTCGGGACTTAACTACGAGCAGTACTTC.

The chain couples TRBV2 to TRBJ2-3; 8 nucleotides align to TRBD2. CDR1 is SNHLY, CDR2 FYNNEI, per germline. The CDR3 contains 16 residues. The ends lost 5 bases at V and 5 bases at J; junction bases unmatched: 12. The CDR3 bases are TGTGCCAGCAGTTACCGTAGCGGGGCATCAGGAGATACGCAGTATTTT. It codes for CASSYRSGASGDTQYF.

This clonotype was found many times. This chain joins TRBV18 and TRBJ1-5; possible D gene TRBD1, 6 bases. Germline-derived CDR1 and CDR2 are KGHSH and LQKENI. V was clipped by 2 bases and J by 6 bases, with 8 bases between them. The CDR3 spans 13 residues. CDR3 protein: CASSPGGGQPQHF. CDR3 DNA sequence: TGTGCCAGCTCACCAGGGGGCGGTCAGCCCCAGCATTTT.

The table lists this clonotype with a few counts. J is TRBJ1-2 and V is TRBV4-3; a possible D gene is TRBD1 (6 bases). Per the germline V gene, CDR1 is LGHNA and CDR2 is YSLEER. The CDR3 length is 17 residues. V was cut by 1 base and J by 8 bases, with 23 bases left in between. Written as DNA, the CDR3 is TGCGCCAGCAGCCAAGGAGACCGGGACACCACCCTGGGGGGCTACACCTTC. Protein product: CASSQGDRDTTLGGYTF.

The chain employs TRBV7-9 and TRBJ2-4, with D possibly matching TRBD2 (7 bases). Germline CDR1 is SEHNR and CDR2 is FQNEAQ (reference sequence). Deletions cut 0 bases from V and 5 bases from J, with 14 bases between. The CDR3 sequence is 16 residues long. The CDR3 DNA sequence: TGTGCCAGCAGCTTAGCCCGACGGGGGGCGGAAAACATTCAGTACTTC. As protein: CASSLARRGAENIQYF. Full variable domain (rest looked up from reference TRBV7-9 and TRBJ2-4): DTGVSQNPRHKITKRGQNVTFRCDPISEHNRLYWYRQTLGQGPEFLTYFQNEAQLEKSRLLSDRFSAERPKGSFSTLEIQRTEQGDSAMYLCASSLARRGAENIQYFGAGTRLSVL.

The rearrangement uses TRBV4-2 and TRBJ2-3; 10 positions agree with TRBD2. The V gene's germline CDR1 is LGHNA and CDR2 YNFKEQ. The CDR3 runs 15 residues. V shed 8 bases and J 5 bases; nucleotides not matched to a gene: 10. The CDR3 here is CASAAAGGQGDTQYF. In DNA form, the CDR3 reads TGTGCCAGCGCAGCAGCGGGGGGGCAGGGAGATACGCAGTATTTT.

At least ten counts were recorded for this clonotype. The chain carries TRBV4-1 and TRBJ1-1; D gene uncertain. In germline, CDR1 is MGHRA, CDR2 YSYEKL. V lost 0 bases and J lost 4, with 6 bases in between. The CDR3 has 13 residues. Written as DNA, the CDR3 is TGCGCCAGCAGCCAAGAGGTGGGCACTGAAGCTTTCTTT. Protein: CASSQEVGTEAFF.

The chain employs TRBV3-1 and TRBJ2-2; 8 positions match TRBD1. CDR1 and CDR2 from the germline V gene are LGHDT and YNNKEL (reference sequence). CDR3 size: 16 residues. V lost 5 bases, J lost 1 base, and 6 bases stayed unmatched. The CDR3 bases are TGTGCCAGCAGCGAGCGACAGGGGCGGAACACCGGGGAGCTGTTTTTT. This codes for CASSERQGRNTGELFF.

This clonotype showed up just a few times. The chain uses TRBV7-9 and TRBJ2-7, with TRBD2 matching over 14 bases. Germline V gene lookup returns CDR1 SEHNR and CDR2 FQNEAQ (reference sequence). Unmatched junction bases numbered 9, after V lost 4 bases and J lost 4 bases. The CDR3 consists of 17 residues. The CDR3: CASSSGTSGGQGYEQYF. The DNA for the CDR3 is TGTGCCAGCAGCTCCGGGACTAGCGGGGGCCAGGGATACGAGCAGTACTTC.

This chain connects TRBV29-1 to TRBJ2-2; 12 positions agree with TRBD2. The length of the CDR3 is 14 residues. The V gene's germline CDR1 is SQVTM and CDR2 ANQGSEA. J was trimmed by 4 bases and V by 6 bases; bases with no gene match: 3. The CDR3, as DNA: TGCAGCGTGACTAGCGGGAGCCTCACCGGGGAGCTGTTTTTT. Translated: CSVTSGSLTGELFF.

The rearrangement joins TRBV27 to TRBJ1-5, with 8 bases matching TRBD1. The CDR3 consists of 15 residues. After removal of 0 bases from V and 3 bases from J, the junction contained 1 base not matched to a gene. Germline assignment: CDR1 MNHEY and CDR2 SMNVEV (reference sequence). The CDR3 DNA sequence: TGTGCCAGCAGTTTATCGGGACAGGCCAATCAGCCCCAGCATTTT. Residues: CASSLSGQANQPQHF.

The chain has TRBV9 and TRBJ2-3; D is undetermined. The V gene's germline CDR1 is SGDLS and CDR2 YYNGEE. V was trimmed by 3 bases and J by 6 bases, leaving 11 bases between them. The CDR3 spans 13 residues. CDR3 sequence reads: CASSAFTVDTQYF. The CDR3 nucleotides are TGTGCCAGCAGCGCCTTCACTGTGGATACGCAGTATTTT.

This clonotype has just a few counts. The rearrangement uses TRBV28 and TRBJ1-2; 9 bases are shared with TRBD1. Trimming took 6 bases from V and 5 from J; bases not matched to a gene: 10. CDR1 is MDHEN and CDR2 is SYDVKM in the germline V gene. The CDR3 is made up of 15 amino acids. CDR3 in amino acids: CASRLPGQGIYGYTF. For the CDR3, the DNA is TGTGCCAGCAGATTACCGGGACAGGGTATATATGGCTACACCTTC.

V and J are TRBV20-1 and TRBJ2-3, with TRBD2 identical over 11 bases. Germline loops: CDR1 DFQATT, CDR2 SNEGSKA (reference sequence). The CDR3 runs to 15 residues. V trimming: 4 bases; J trimming: 0 bases; junction bases outside the gene matches: 3. The CDR3 DNA sequence: TGCAGTGCTATCGCTAGCGGGAGGAGCACAGATACGCAGTATTTT. It translates to CSAIASGRSTDTQYF.

This clonotype occurred many times. The chain recombines TRBV28 with TRBJ2-7, with 8 bases identical to TRBD2. The germline V gene encodes CDR1 MDHEN and CDR2 SYDVKM. The length of the CDR3 is 15 residues. The junction had 9 bases not matched to a gene; V was cut back by 5 bases and J by 3 bases. CDR3 sequence reads: CASSGDRGRIYEQYF. Written as DNA, the CDR3 is TGTGCCAGCAGTGGGGACCGCGGGAGGATCTACGAGCAGTACTTC.

The chain employs TRBV7-9 and TRBJ2-1; 8 positions agree with TRBD2. CDR3 size: 15 residues. The V gene's germline CDR1 is SEHNR and CDR2 FQNEAQ (reference sequence). Trimming removed 5 bases from V and 2 bases from J; junction bases left unmatched: 5. CDR3 residues: CASSAREGPYNEQFF. The CDR3 DNA sequence: TGTGCCAGCAGCGCCCGGGAGGGCCCCTACAATGAGCAGTTCTTC. The full variable domain, in which reference TRBV7-9 and TRBJ2-1 provide the parts outside the CDR3, is DTGVSQNPRHKITKRGQNVTFRCDPISEHNRLYWYRQTLGQGPEFLTYFQNEAQLEKSRLLSDRFSAERPKGSFSTLEIQRTEQGDSAMYLCASSAREGPYNEQFFGPGTRLTVL.

This clonotype was picked up many times. The rearrangement joins TRBV5-1 to TRBJ2-3, with D perhaps matching TRBD2 (5 bases). This CDR3 contains 15 residues. Germline CDR1 and CDR2: SGHRS and YFSETQ. With 1 base removed from V and 5 bases from J, the gap between germline ends came to 14 bases. This chain's CDR3 is CASSLTLALRDTQYF. In DNA, the CDR3 is TGCGCCAGCAGCTTGACGCTAGCTCTGCGAGATACGCAGTATTTT.

This clonotype was picked up a small number of times. This chain uses TRBV5-4 with TRBJ1-2; D ambiguous. The V end was cut by 1 base, the J end by 7 bases, with 26 bases between. CDR3 length equals 18 residues. Per germline, CDR1 SGHNT and CDR2 YYREEE (reference sequence). CDR3: CASSLLRVTPSSWSGYTF. The CDR3 DNA sequence: TGTGCCAGCAGCTTGTTACGGGTAACCCCCTCCAGCTGGAGTGGCTACACCTTC.

This clonotype was picked up a small number of times. The gene calls are TRBV6-2 or TRBV6-3 and TRBJ2-7; no reliable D call. The CDR3 totals 12 residues. Trimming stripped 6 bases from V and 7 bases from J, with 13 bases between. Germline-derived CDR1 and CDR2 are MNHEY and SVGEGT. CDR3 nucleotides: TGTGCCAGCAGCTCCACCCCATTTGAGCAGTACTTC. Its translation: CASSSTPFEQYF.

A few counts support this clonotype. One end of the junction is discordant with germline, which a read error may explain. The chain has TRBV29-1 and TRBJ2-1; 8 bases line up with TRBD1. The length of the CDR3 is 16 residues. Per the germline V gene, CDR1 is SQVTM and CDR2 is ANQGSEA. As DNA, the CDR3 is TGCGGCGTTGAAGACGATGACAGGGGCTCATACAATGAGCAGTTCTTC. It codes for CGVEDDDRGSYNEQFF.

In its sample, this clonotype was seen a few times. The CDR3 DNA is TGTGCCAGCAGTACAACAGGGGGCGGCGGCTATGGCTACACCTTC. This translates into CASSTTGGGGYGYTF. The V and J genes are TRBV3-1 and TRBJ1-2, with 9 bases identical to TRBD1. V shed 6 bases, J shed 4 bases, and the junction held 9 bases outside the gene matches. In germline, CDR1 is LGHDT, CDR2 YNNKEL (reference sequence). The CDR3 is 15 amino acids. The full variable domain, with the rest looked up from reference TRBV3-1 and TRBJ1-2, is DTAVSQTPKYLVTQMGNDKSIKCEQNLGHDTMYWYKQDSKKFLKIMFSYNNKELIINETVPNRFSPKSPDKAHLNLHINSLELGDSAVYFCASSTTGGGGYGYTFGSGTRLTVV.

A few counts support this clonotype. The chain couples TRBV27 to TRBJ1-4, with 8 bases that match TRBD1. Losses at the gene ends were 0 bases for V and 5 bases for J; bases not matched to a gene: 11. CDR1 and CDR2 from the germline V gene are MNHEY and SMNVEV (reference sequence). The length of the CDR3 is 18 residues. The CDR3 loop reads CASSLSRLRGLPNEKLFF. The CDR3 DNA follows: TGTGCCAGCAGTTTATCGAGGCTCAGGGGGCTCCCGAATGAAAAACTGTTTTTT.

A few counts support this clonotype. This chain links TRBV6-1 with TRBJ1-5; TRBD1 is a possible D gene (6 bases). The germline V gene has CDR1 MNHNS and CDR2 SASEGT. CDR3 size: 9 residues. Trimming pared 8 bases from V and 10 bases from J, leaving 6 bases between. CDR3 sequence reads: CASGGPQHF. CDR3 in DNA: TGTGCCAGCGGGGGCCCCCAGCATTTT.

In this sample, this clonotype turned up many times. V usage is TRBV28 and J usage is TRBJ2-3, with 11 bases identical to TRBD2. The V gene end was trimmed by 5 bases and the J gene end by 4 bases; junction bases not matched to a gene: 11. Germline assignment: CDR1 MDHEN and CDR2 SYDVKM. The CDR3 loop spans 17 amino acids. The CDR3 bases are TGTGCCAGCAGTCCGCGACACGGGACTAGCGGTTCAGATACGCAGTATTTT. Translated, it gives CASSPRHGTSGSDTQYF. Full variable domain (rest looked up from reference TRBV28 and TRBJ2-3): DVKVTQSSRYLVKRTGEKVFLECVQDMDHENMFWYRQDPGLGLRLIYFSYDVKMKEKGDIPEGYSVSREKKERFSLILESASTNQTSMYLCASSPRHGTSGSDTQYFGPGTRLTVL.